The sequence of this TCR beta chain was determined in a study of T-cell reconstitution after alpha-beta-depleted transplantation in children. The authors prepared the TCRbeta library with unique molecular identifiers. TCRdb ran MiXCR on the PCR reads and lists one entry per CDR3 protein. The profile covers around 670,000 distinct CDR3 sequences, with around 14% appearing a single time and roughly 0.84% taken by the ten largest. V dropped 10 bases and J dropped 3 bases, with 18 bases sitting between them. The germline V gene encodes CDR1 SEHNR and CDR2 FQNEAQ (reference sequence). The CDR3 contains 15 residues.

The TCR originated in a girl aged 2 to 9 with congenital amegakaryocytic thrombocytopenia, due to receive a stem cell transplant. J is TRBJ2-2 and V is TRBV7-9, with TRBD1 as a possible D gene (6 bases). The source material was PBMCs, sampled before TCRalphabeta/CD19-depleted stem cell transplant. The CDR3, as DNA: TGTGCCACCCCTTCTACAGGGTCCTACACCGGGGAGCTGTTTTTT. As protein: CATPSTGSYTGELFF.